This TCR beta chain was identified during a study of blood T cell repertoires in COVID-19 (dated by TCRdb to 2020 to 2022). About the full investigation: Samples from collaborators originated in the United States, Italy and Spain and spanned both the acute and convalescent phases of COVID-19. The material from the prospective study consisted of cDNA or gDNA derived from T cells, B-cell-depleted T cells, or PBMCs. The dataset comprised deeply sampled blood TCRbeta repertoires from subjects exposed to, actively infected with, or recovered from COVID-19. The repertoires were made available in a free public database intended to serve as a resource for research on the immune response to SARS-CoV-2. The samples were drawn from the first 160 participants of the ongoing ImmuneRACE study and from 950 to 1,500 subjects provided by 6 global collaborators. Nearly every sample came with metadata listing a de-identified subject ID, COVID-19 status, age in years and sex. Where HLA class I and class II types were available, the types were taken from metadata supplied by the sample provider, not from assay-based typing. What the work shows at the level of the full study, not this receptor alone: The amount of clinical and demographic metadata varied by source and participant and was provided uncurated.

The immunoSEQ Assay, a bias-controlled multiplex PCR, was used to amplify TCRbeta CDR3 regions from genomic DNA. Per the authors' processing: The number of nucleated cells in each sample was estimated from the amplification of reference gene primers within the assay. To quantify the absolute abundance of each unique TCRbeta CDR3 rearrangement, sequence reads were collapsed and filtered. For each sample, productive Simpson clonality was calculated as the square root of Simpson's diversity index across productive rearrangements. TCRdb re-hosts the immuneACCESS table, in-frame sequences only. Its copies lack some clones; in the studies checked, an unresolved V gene accounts for under half of them, and the cause for the rest is not known. V and J calls and clone size are given by that table; D and trimming were obtained from the DNA. This sample lists fewer than 150,000 clones; about 90% were detected once. The top ten constitute 0.7% to 0.9% of the sample.

The germline ends are 15 bases apart after V is trimmed by 6 bases and J by 2 bases. Measured from the cysteine to the phenylalanine, the CDR3 is 15 residues long. CDR3 DNA is the only sequence kept; it has 45 bases, read in frame from the first base. CDR1 and CDR2, per the germline V gene, are MDHEN and SYDVKM. Whole blood was collected in K2EDTA tubes by collaborating institutions according to the institutions' own protocols. Collaborator samples were shipped for TCRbeta analysis as frozen whole blood, isolated PBMCs, or DNA extracted from either sample type. For this clone: Its antigen is currently not known. Within one base of it there is no much larger clone, and no base qualities were kept.

In this chain, TRBV28 is recombined with TRBJ2-3; the D region possibly corresponds to TRBD2 (7 bases align). The TCR comes from a woman between 45 and 60 years old with active or convalescent COVID-19. Specimen: peripheral blood. The DNA reads TGTGCCAGCAGCCTTGGGGGGGGCCCCACAGATACGCAGTATTTT. It codes for CASSLGGGPTDTQYF.